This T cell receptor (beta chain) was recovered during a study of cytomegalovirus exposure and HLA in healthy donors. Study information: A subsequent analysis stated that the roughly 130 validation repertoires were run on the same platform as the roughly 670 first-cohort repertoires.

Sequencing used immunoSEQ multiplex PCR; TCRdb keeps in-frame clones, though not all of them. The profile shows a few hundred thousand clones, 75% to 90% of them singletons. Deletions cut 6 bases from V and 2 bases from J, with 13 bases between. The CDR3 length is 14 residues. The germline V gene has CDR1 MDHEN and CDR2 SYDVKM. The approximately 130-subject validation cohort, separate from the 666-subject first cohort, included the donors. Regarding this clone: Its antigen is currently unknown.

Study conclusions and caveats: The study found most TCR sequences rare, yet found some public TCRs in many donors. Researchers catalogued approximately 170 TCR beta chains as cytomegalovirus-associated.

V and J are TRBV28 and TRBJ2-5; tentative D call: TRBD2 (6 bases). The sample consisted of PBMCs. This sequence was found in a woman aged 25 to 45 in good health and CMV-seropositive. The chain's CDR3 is CASRYGRRQETQYF. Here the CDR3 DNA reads TGTGCCAGCAGATACGGGAGAAGACAAGAGACCCAGTACTTC. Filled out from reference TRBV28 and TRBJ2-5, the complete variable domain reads DVKVTQSSRYLVKRTGEKVFLECVQDMDHENMFWYRQDPGLGLRLIYFSYDVKMKEKGDIPEGYSVSREKKERFSLILESASTNQTSMYLCASRYGRRQETQYFGPGTRLLVL.